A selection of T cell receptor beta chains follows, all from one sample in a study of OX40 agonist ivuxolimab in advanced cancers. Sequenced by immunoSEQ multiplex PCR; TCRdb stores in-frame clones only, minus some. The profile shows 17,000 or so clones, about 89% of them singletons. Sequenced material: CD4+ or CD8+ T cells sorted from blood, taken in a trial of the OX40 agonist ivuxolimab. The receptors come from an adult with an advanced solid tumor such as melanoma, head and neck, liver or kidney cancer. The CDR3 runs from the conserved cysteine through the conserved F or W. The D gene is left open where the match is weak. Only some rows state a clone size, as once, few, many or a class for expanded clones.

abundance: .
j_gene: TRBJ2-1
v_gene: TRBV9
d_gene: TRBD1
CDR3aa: CASRGQGPYNEQFF
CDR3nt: TGTGCCAGCAGAGGACAGGGGCCCTACAATGAGCAGTTCTTC

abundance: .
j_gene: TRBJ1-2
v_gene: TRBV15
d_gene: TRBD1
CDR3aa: CATSSEGSGQGRIGYGYTF
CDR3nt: TGTGCCACCAGCAGCGAGGGGTCGGGACAGGGACGTATTGGCTATGGCTACACCTTC

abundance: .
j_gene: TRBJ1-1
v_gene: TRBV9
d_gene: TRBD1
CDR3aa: CASSTQGADTEAFF
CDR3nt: TGTGCCAGCAGCACCCAGGGGGCGGACACTGAAGCTTTCTTT

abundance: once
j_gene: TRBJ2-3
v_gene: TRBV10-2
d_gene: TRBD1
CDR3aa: CASKKDRLFTDTQYF
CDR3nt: TGCGCCAGCAAAAAGGACAGGCTTTTCACAGATACGCAGTATTTT

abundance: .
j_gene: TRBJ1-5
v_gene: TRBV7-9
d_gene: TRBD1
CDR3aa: CASSNPDRNQPQHF
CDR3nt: TGTGCCAGCAGCAACCCGGACAGGAATCAGCCCCAGCATTTT

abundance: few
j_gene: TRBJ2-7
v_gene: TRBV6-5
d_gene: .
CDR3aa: CASSLRGARAYEQYF
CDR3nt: TGTGCCAGCAGCTTACGGGGGGCCAGGGCCTACGAGCAGTACTTC

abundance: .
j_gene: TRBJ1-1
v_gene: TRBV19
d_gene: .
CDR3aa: CASIGTEGLNTEAFF
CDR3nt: TGTGCCAGTATTGGAACGGAAGGTCTGAACACTGAAGCTTTCTTT

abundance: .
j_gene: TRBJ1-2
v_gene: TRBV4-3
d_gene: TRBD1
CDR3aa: CASSPAGQGFGGYTF
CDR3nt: TGCGCCAGCAGCCCAGCGGGACAGGGATTCGGTGGCTACACCTTC

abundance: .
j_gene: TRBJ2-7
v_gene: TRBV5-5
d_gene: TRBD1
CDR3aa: CASSLGTGGYEQYF
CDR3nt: TGTGCCAGCAGCTTAGGGACAGGGGGCTACGAGCAGTACTTC

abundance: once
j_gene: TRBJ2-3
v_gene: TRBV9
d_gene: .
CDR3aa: CASSELTGRRYTQYF
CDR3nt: TGTGCCAGCAGCGAGTTGACAGGCAGGAGGTATACGCAGTATTTT

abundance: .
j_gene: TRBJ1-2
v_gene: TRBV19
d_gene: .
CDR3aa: CASSITRNYGYTF
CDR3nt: TGTGCCAGTAGTATAACCCGGAACTATGGCTACACCTTC

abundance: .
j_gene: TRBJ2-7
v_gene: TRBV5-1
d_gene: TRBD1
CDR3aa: CASSWTGSSYEQYF
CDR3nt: TGCGCCAGCAGCTGGACAGGAAGCTCCTACGAGCAGTACTTC

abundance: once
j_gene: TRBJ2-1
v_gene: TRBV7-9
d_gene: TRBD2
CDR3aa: CASSLTSGGSNEQFF
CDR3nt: TGTGCCAGCAGCTTAACTAGCGGGGGGTCAAATGAGCAGTTCTTC

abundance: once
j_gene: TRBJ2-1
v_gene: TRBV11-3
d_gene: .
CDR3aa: CASSLEGSGVYNEQFF
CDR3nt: TGTGCCAGCAGCTTAGAGGGTAGCGGAGTCTACAATGAGCAGTTCTTC

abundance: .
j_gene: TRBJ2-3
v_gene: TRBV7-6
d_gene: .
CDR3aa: CASSLAGRTTDTQYF
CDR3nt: TGTGCCAGCAGCTTAGCGGGACGGACCACAGATACGCAGTATTTT

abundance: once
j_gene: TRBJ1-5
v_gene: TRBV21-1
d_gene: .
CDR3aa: CASSEQGYSNQPQHF
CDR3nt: TGTGCCAGCAGCGAACAGGGCTATAGCAATCAGCCCCAGCATTTT

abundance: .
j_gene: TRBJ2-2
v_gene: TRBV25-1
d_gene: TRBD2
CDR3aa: CASSERWRGGAGELFF
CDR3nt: TGTGCCAGCAGTGAACGGTGGCGGGGAGGGGCCGGGGAGCTGTTTTTT

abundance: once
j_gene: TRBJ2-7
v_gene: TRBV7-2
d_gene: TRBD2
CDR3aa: CASSPLADRHEQYF
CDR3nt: TGTGCCAGCAGCCCACTAGCGGATAGGCACGAGCAGTACTTC

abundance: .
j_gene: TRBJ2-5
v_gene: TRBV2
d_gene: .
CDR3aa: CAIFDPAGETQYF
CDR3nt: TGTGCCATCTTCGACCCGGCTGGAGAGACCCAGTACTTC

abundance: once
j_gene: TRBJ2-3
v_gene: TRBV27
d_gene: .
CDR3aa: CASSLLGLRPDTQYF
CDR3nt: TGTGCCAGCAGTTTATTGGGACTCCGCCCAGATACGCAGTATTTT

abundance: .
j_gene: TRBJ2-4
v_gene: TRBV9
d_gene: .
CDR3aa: CASSPQTPNKNIQYF
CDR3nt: TGTGCCAGCAGCCCCCAGACTCCAAACAAAAACATTCAGTACTTC

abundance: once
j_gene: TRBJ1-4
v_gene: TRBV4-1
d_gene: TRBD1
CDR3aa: CASSPPTGGASHEKLFF
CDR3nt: TGCGCCAGCAGCCCCCCGACAGGGGGCGCTTCCCATGAAAAACTGTTTTTT

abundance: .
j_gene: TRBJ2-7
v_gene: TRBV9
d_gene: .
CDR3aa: CASSAGLQGEQYF
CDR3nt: TGTGCCAGCAGCGCCGGACTTCAGGGCGAGCAGTACTTC

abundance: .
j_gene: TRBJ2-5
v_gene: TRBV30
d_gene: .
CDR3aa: CAWSLTGGETQYF
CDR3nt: TGTGCCTGGAGTCTTACAGGAGGCGAGACCCAGTACTTC

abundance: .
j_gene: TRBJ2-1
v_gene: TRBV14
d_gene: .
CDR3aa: CASSPSSLYNEQFF
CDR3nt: TGTGCCAGCAGCCCGTCCTCCCTCTACAATGAGCAGTTCTTC

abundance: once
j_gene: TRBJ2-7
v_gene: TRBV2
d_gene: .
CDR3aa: CASSEGQGQTYEQYF
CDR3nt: TGTGCCAGCAGTGAAGGGCAAGGACAGACCTACGAGCAGTACTTC

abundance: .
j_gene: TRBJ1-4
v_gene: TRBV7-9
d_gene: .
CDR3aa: CASSSTAPRRTNEKLFF
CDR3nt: TGTGCCAGCAGCTCCACGGCCCCGCGGAGAACTAATGAAAAACTGTTTTTT

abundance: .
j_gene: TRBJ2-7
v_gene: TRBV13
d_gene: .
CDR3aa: CASSLGRSYEQYF
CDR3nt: TGTGCCAGCAGCTTAGGCCGCTCCTACGAGCAGTACTTC

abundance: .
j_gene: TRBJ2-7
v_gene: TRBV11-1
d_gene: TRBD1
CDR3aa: CASSLGTGLSYEQYF
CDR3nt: TGTGCCAGCAGCTTAGGGACAGGGTTATCCTACGAGCAGTACTTC

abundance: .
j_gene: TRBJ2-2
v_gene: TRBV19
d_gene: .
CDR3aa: CASRNLTGQGQTGELFF
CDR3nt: TGTGCCAGTAGAAATCTAACCGGCCAGGGGCAGACCGGGGAGCTGTTTTTT

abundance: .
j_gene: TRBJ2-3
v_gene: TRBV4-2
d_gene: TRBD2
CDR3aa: CASSILGPARGGVEQYF
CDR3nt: TGTGCCAGCAGCATACTTGGGCCAGCACGGGGGGGGGTAGAGCAGTATTTT

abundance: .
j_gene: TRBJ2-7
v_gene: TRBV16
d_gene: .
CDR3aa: CASSWFGSSYEQYF
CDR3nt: TGTGCCAGCAGCTGGTTCGGGAGCTCCTACGAGCAGTACTTC

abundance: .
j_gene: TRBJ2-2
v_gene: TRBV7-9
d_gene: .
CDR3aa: CASSLAGRVAGELFF
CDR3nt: TGTGCCAGCAGCTTAGCGGGCAGGGTGGCCGGGGAGCTGTTTTTT

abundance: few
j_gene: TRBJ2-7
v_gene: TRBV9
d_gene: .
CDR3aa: CASSGSGGGSSYEQYF
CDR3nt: TGTGCCAGCAGCGGTAGCGGTGGCGGATCATCCTACGAGCAGTACTTC

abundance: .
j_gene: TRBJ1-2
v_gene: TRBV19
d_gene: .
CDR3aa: CASDGASYGYTF
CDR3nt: TGTGCCAGTGACGGGGCTTCCTATGGCTACACCTTC